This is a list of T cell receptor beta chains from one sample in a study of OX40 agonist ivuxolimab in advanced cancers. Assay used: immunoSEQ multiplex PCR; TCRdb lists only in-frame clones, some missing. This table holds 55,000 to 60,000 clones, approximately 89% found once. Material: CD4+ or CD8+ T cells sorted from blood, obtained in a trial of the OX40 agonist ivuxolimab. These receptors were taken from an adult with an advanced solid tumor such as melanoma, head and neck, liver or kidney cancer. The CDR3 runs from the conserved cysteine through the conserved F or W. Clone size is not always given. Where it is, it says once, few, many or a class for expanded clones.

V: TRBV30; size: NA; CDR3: CAWSPRGLTNEKLFF
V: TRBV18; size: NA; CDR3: CASSRDTQYF
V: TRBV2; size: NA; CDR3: CASSPPAGGLNNEQFF
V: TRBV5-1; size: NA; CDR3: CASSLSAGVTRELFF
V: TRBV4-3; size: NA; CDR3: CASSQDRGVQYF
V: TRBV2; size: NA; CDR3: CASISSGSWETQYF
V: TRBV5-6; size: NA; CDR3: CASRVTAARTDYTGELFF
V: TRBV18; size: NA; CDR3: CASSPNSGRAEELFF
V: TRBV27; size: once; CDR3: CASSLSATVRNQPQHF
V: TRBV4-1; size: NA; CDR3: CASSLPAAGQEPNYGYTF
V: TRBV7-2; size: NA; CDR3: CASSLDLGQYTEAFF
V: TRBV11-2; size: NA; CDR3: CASSLARYWEKLFF
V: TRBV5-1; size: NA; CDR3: CASSSTGLAGSEQFF
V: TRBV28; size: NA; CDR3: CASSSPATNEKLFF
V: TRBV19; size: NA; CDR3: CASSIDRQGAKAFF
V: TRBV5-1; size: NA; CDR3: CASSPGRSAYNEQFF